Listed below are T cell receptor beta chains from one sample, sequenced in a study of shared clonotypes between healthy human individuals. Method: immunoSEQ multiplex PCR; TCRdb's copy keeps in-frame clones and lacks some. The sample has approximately 720,000 clones; about 78% are singletons. Sequencing was done on a sample of memory CD4+ T cells sorted from blood. These TCRs come from a woman in her 30s in good health. CDR3s leave out the opening cysteine and the closing phenylalanine or tryptophan. The D gene is left open where the match is weak.

TRBV5-6,.,TRBJ1-2,ASSLPEGLSGYT
TRBV20-1,.,TRBJ2-1,SAPDYEQF
TRBV9,.,TRBJ2-2,ASSPRLAGTTGELF
TRBV5-1,.,TRBJ2-7,VSTQGPSSYEQY
TRBV5-1,.,TRBJ2-1,ASSWALGGDEQF
TRBV6-6,.,TRBJ1-2,ASSKNPGTEVYGYT
TRBV7-9,TRBD2,TRBJ2-5,ASSLAGTTSAYQETQY
TRBV27,.,TRBJ1-4,ASSRNPNTNEKLF
TRBV30,.,TRBJ1-3,AWSNSGVGNTIY
TRBV28,.,TRBJ1-2,ASSLVQSEGYGYT
TRBV7-8,.,TRBJ1-4,ASSHGRANEKLF
TRBV15,TRBD1,TRBJ1-5,ATSKNLGQGGSQPQH
TRBV6-1,TRBD1,TRBJ1-1,ASSGGQSNTEAF
TRBV5-4,TRBD1,TRBJ1-1,ASSSGQGATEAF
TRBV30,.,TRBJ2-7,AWSPSRISYEQY
TRBV9,TRBD1,TRBJ2-6,ASSRRGQGGSGANVLT
TRBV6-1,.,TRBJ2-7,ASSERPGREQY
TRBV25-1,.,TRBJ1-3,ASSEARTGGNTIY
TRBV5-4,.,TRBJ1-2,ASSPGFYGYT
TRBV10-3,.,TRBJ1-1,AISQGGFGTEAF
TRBV20-1,.,TRBJ2-1,SARAPAGQF
TRBV6-1,.,TRBJ1-5,ASSVMGSDQPQH
TRBV7-6,.,TRBJ2-2,ASSLTSPGPTGELF
TRBV10-2,.,TRBJ1-3,ASSESGGTGINTIY
TRBV5-1,.,TRBJ2-3,ASSPGVITDTQY
TRBV30,TRBD1,TRBJ2-7,AWSAGGLSYEQY
TRBV6-5,TRBD1,TRBJ1-1,ASQRQGVTEAF
TRBV2,.,TRBJ1-3,ASSESRPFSGNTIY
TRBV6-1,.,TRBJ2-3,ASSEFSGTDTQY
TRBV6-6,TRBD1,TRBJ2-2,ASSYTGTGTGELF
TRBV7-9,.,TRBJ1-5,ASSLGTGNQPQH
TRBV21-1,.,TRBJ1-2,ASSRNRGAGGYT
TRBV18,.,TRBJ2-5,ASSAQEGRSLETQY
TRBV4-1,TRBD1,TRBJ2-2,ASSQQGARGSSPGELF
TRBV5-4,.,TRBJ2-2,ASSLEGMGDTGELF
TRBV30,.,TRBJ2-3,AWSASTDTQY
TRBV9,.,TRBJ1-1,ASSVDGQPVNTEAF
TRBV28,.,TRBJ1-3,ASSRRDKAANTIY
TRBV19,.,TRBJ1-5,ASTRRGANQPQH
TRBV30,.,TRBJ2-7,AWSVPGYEQY
TRBV11-2,.,TRBJ2-7,ASSPIRGTDAYEQY
TRBV19,.,TRBJ1-1,ASMGGTEAF
TRBV29-1,TRBD1,TRBJ1-2,SVGTGEGYT
TRBV9,TRBD2,TRBJ2-5,ASSVAGGALETQY
TRBV7-8,.,TRBJ2-3,ASSTQFDTQY
TRBV28,TRBD1,TRBJ2-2,ASSLGGTGGRELF